This is a list of T cell receptor beta chains from one sample in a study of T cell responses to AZD1222 COVID-19 vaccine. TCRdb's copy holds only in-frame clones and misses some; the assay was immunoSEQ multiplex PCR. In the table there are about 150,000 clones, about 86% of which are singletons. Sequences were derived from peripheral blood, sampled on day 0 of MenACWY control vaccination. The receptors stem from an adult in good health. Each CDR3 is given with its conserved first and last residue. A D gene is named only where the DNA matches it firmly. Size is omitted from some rows. Given values are once, few, many or a class for expanded clones.

j_call clone_size v_call d_call cdr3_aa cdr3_nt
TRBJ2-1 . TRBV11-2 TRBD2 CASSTELAGVVEQFF TGTGCCAGCAGCACGGAACTAGCGGGAGTTGTTGAGCAGTTCTTC
TRBJ1-2 once TRBV13 . CASSFTGWGENNYGYTF TGTGCCAGCAGCTTTACGGGGTGGGGGGAGAATAACTATGGCTACACCTTC
TRBJ1-5 . TRBV6-5 TRBD1 CASRPDRGRSQPQHF TGTGCCAGCAGACCGGACAGGGGGCGGTCTCAGCCCCAGCATTTT
TRBJ2-1 . TRBV27 . CASSPERSLSGNEQFF TGTGCCAGCAGTCCCGAGCGGAGCCTATCGGGGAATGAGCAGTTCTTC
TRBJ2-1 . TRBV14 . CASSLHTTSSYNEQFF TGTGCCAGCAGCCTACACACGACTAGCTCCTACAATGAGCAGTTCTTC
TRBJ1-3 . TRBV2 . CASSERGHFSGNTIYF TGTGCCAGCAGTGAACGAGGACATTTCTCTGGAAACACCATATATTTT
TRBJ2-5 . TRBV27 . CASSRRVQETQYF TGTGCCAGCAGTCGCAGGGTCCAAGAGACCCAGTACTTC
TRBJ1-4 . TRBV29-1 . CSAHGGVATNEKLFF TGCAGCGCACATGGAGGGGTTGCAACTAATGAAAAACTGTTTTTT
TRBJ2-1 . TRBV24-1 TRBD1 CATSATGIDEQFF TGTGCCACCAGTGCGACAGGGATCGATGAGCAGTTCTTC
TRBJ2-6 . TRBV21-1 . CASSKADRGPGANVLTF TGTGCCAGCAGCAAAGCGGACAGGGGGCCCGGGGCCAACGTCCTGACTTTC
TRBJ2-6 . TRBV5-1 TRBD1 CASSLATGAAGANVLTF TGCGCCAGCAGCTTGGCCACAGGGGCGGCGGGGGCCAACGTCCTGACTTTC
TRBJ2-7 . TRBV11-1 . CASSLSPVSAAYEQYF TGTGCCAGCAGCTTAAGCCCCGTTAGCGCGGCCTACGAGCAGTACTTC
TRBJ1-5 once TRBV4-1 TRBD1 CASSLGTAQPQHF TGCGCCAGCAGCCTTGGGACAGCTCAGCCCCAGCATTTT
TRBJ1-2 . TRBV6-1 TRBD1 CASSEEGTGKEGYTF TGTGCCAGCAGTGAAGAAGGGACAGGGAAGGAAGGCTACACCTTC
TRBJ1-3 . TRBV18 . CASSPTGAGSGNTIYF TGTGCCAGCTCACCGACGGGGGCGGGCTCTGGAAACACCATATATTTT
TRBJ2-7 . TRBV11-2 . CASSPSPGNTYEQYF TGTGCCAGCAGCCCCAGCCCCGGGAATACCTACGAGCAGTACTTC
TRBJ1-6 . TRBV19 . CASSIRQGWSPLHF TGTGCCAGTAGTATCAGGCAGGGTTGGTCACCCCTCCACTTT
TRBJ1-5 . TRBV5-5 . CASSLGHPRGNQPQHF TGTGCCAGCAGCTTGGGGCACCCAAGGGGCAATCAGCCCCAGCATTTT
TRBJ2-2 . TRBV5-1 . CASSGSATTGELFF TGCGCCAGCAGCGGATCCGCTACAACCGGGGAGCTGTTTTTT
TRBJ2-1 . TRBV6-1 . CASSEGGVGQFF TGTGCCAGCAGTGAAGGGGGTGTCGGGCAGTTCTTC
TRBJ1-1 . TRBV12-3/TRBV12-4 . CASRSPLNTEAFF TGTGCCAGCAGGTCTCCGCTCAACACTGAAGCTTTCTTT
TRBJ1-1 . TRBV11-3 . CASSRGGGPGNTEAFF TGTGCCAGCAGCCGAGGAGGGGGGCCAGGTAACACTGAAGCTTTCTTT
TRBJ2-3 . TRBV7-9 . CASSLGWTTDTQYF TGTGCCAGCAGTTTAGGGTGGACCACAGATACGCAGTATTTT
TRBJ1-2 once TRBV29-1 . CSALPHPGKNYGYTF TGCAGCGCACTGCCGCATCCGGGGAAAAACTATGGCTACACCTTC
TRBJ1-1 . TRBV6-4 . CASSRSPGGTEAFF TGTGCCAGCAGTCGGAGCCCTGGGGGCACTGAAGCTTTCTTT
TRBJ2-5 . TRBV27 . CASRSGDQETQYF TGTGCCAGCAGGTCAGGGGACCAAGAGACCCAGTACTTC
TRBJ1-5 . TRBV28 . CVTGQADQPQHF TGTGTTACCGGGCAGGCTGATCAGCCCCAGCATTTT
TRBJ2-1 . TRBV14 TRBD1 CASSRRPGQGQNEQFF TGTGCCAGCAGCCGACGGCCGGGACAGGGACAAAATGAGCAGTTCTTC
TRBJ1-5 once TRBV19 TRBD1 CASSIQGGVAQHF TGTGCCAGTAGTATACAGGGGGGTGTCGCCCAGCATTTT
TRBJ2-1 . TRBV12-3/TRBV12-4 . CASKLLSGFEQFF TGTGCCAGCAAACTCCTCTCGGGATTTGAGCAGTTCTTC
TRBJ2-1 . TRBV6-5 . CASSSGVWGGEQFF TGTGCCAGCAGTTCAGGAGTCTGGGGAGGTGAGCAGTTCTTC
TRBJ2-2 once TRBV15 . CATNSPRGGGELFF TGTGCCACCAACAGCCCCAGGGGCGGCGGGGAGCTGTTTTTT
TRBJ2-7 . TRBV4-2 TRBD2 CASSHRTAGGAYEQYF TGTGCCAGCAGCCATCGCACCGCGGGAGGGGCTTACGAGCAGTACTTC
TRBJ1-4 . TRBV6-5 TRBD1 CASSWGLGQPNEKLFF TGTGCCAGCAGTTGGGGCTTGGGACAGCCAAATGAAAAACTGTTTTTT
TRBJ1-1 . TRBV7-9 TRBD1 CASSPSRTGGLGTEAFF TGTGCCAGCAGCCCAAGCCGGACAGGGGGCTTGGGAACTGAAGCTTTCTTT
TRBJ1-1 . TRBV20-1 . CSAPWGEMTFF TGCAGTGCCCCTTGGGGGGAGATGACTTTCTTT
TRBJ2-1 few TRBV20-1 . CSASGPGEQFF TGCAGTGCTAGTGGCCCGGGGGAGCAGTTCTTC
TRBJ1-1 . TRBV7-9 . CASSLVLAVAEAFF TGTGCCAGCAGCTTAGTATTGGCTGTAGCTGAAGCTTTCTTT
TRBJ2-5 once TRBV13 . CASSGGGGRETQYF TGTGCCAGCAGCGGAGGAGGGGGCAGAGAGACCCAGTACTTC
TRBJ2-1 . TRBV9 TRBD1 CASSGTGANEQFF TGTGCCAGCAGCGGGACAGGGGCCAATGAGCAGTTCTTC
TRBJ1-1 . TRBV24-1 . CATSEGADSAEAFF TGTGCCACCAGTGAAGGGGCAGATAGTGCTGAAGCTTTCTTT
TRBJ2-1 . TRBV11-3 . CASSLAPVNEQFF TGTGCCAGCAGCTTAGCCCCTGTGAATGAGCAGTTCTTC